Each of the 30 T cell receptor beta chains below was sequenced from the same sample in a study of T cell clones after liver transplantation. The data were produced by immunoSEQ multiplex PCR, yet TCRdb's version contains in-frame clones alone and is incomplete. The sample records tens of thousands of clones, roughly 80% being singletons. The sequencing here drew on CD4+ T cells from blood, taken at the 22-month timepoint. The receptors derive from a human patient who received a liver transplant. Some T cells may be the graft donor's.

J is TRBJ2-3 and V is TRBV6-6; 9 bases map to TRBD2. Germline V CDR1 and CDR2: MNHNY, SVGAGI (reference sequence). The CDR3 extends over 15 amino acids. V lost 6 bases and J lost 6; bases outside the gene matches: 10. The CDR3 here is CASREGRGGPDTQYF. The CDR3 DNA sequence: TGTGCCAGCAGAGAGGGGCGGGGGGGCCCGGATACGCAGTATTTT.

The rearrangement joins TRBV10-3 to TRBJ1-3; no clear D. CDR3 length: 14 amino acids. The germline gives CDR1 ENHRY, CDR2 SYGVKD. V shed 6 bases and J shed 1 base, with 10 bases lying between them. The CDR3 protein is CAIRGAGSGNTIYF. The CDR3 DNA is TGTGCCATCAGGGGAGCAGGTTCTGGAAACACCATATATTTT.

This chain connects TRBV19 to TRBJ1-2, with 8 bases aligning to TRBD1. Germline V lookup: CDR1 LNHDA, CDR2 SQIVND (reference sequence). Unmatched junction bases numbered 13, after V lost 5 bases and J lost 5 bases. CDR3 size: 16 residues. DNA of the CDR3: TGTGCCAGTAGTGCCACCCTCAGGGGGCGCGATTATGGCTACACCTTC. Translation gives CASSATLRGRDYGYTF.

This chain joins TRBV5-4 and TRBJ2-7; D is possibly TRBD2 (6 bases). The CDR3 consists of 14 residues. CDR1 is SGHNT and CDR2 is YYREEE in the germline V gene (reference sequence). V was trimmed by 4 bases and J by 6 bases, leaving 17 bases between them. The CDR3 spells CASSTPGTSGEQYF. CDR3 nucleotides: TGTGCCAGCAGCACCCCCGGGACTTCCGGCGAGCAGTACTTC.

The V gene is TRBV11-2, the J gene TRBJ2-1, with 10 bases that match TRBD2. CDR1 and CDR2 (germline): SGHAT, FQNNGV. V was clipped by 5 bases and J by 5 bases; unmatched bases: 6. This CDR3 is built from 15 residues. The CDR3 DNA reads as TGTGCCAGCAGCATCGCTAGCGGGAGTGACAATGAGCAGTTCTTC. This sequence encodes CASSIASGSDNEQFF.

This chain links TRBV19 with TRBJ2-1, with TRBD2 matching over 9 bases. The germline CDR1 and CDR2 sequences are LNHDA and SQIVND (reference sequence). The CDR3 loop spans 16 amino acids. V trimming: 5 bases; J trimming: 7 bases; junction bases outside the gene matches: 12. CDR3 amino acids: CASSPPGAGGVNEQFF. The CDR3 nucleotides are TGTGCCAGTAGTCCCCCGGGGGCGGGAGGGGTAAATGAGCAGTTCTTC.

The V and J genes are TRBV27 and TRBJ1-5; D unclear. This CDR3 region has 15 residues. Trimming left V 7 bases short and J 2 bases short, with 15 bases between. Per the germline V gene, CDR1 is MNHEY and CDR2 is SMNVEV (reference sequence). DNA of the CDR3: TGTGCCAGCAACCCGTCGGTCGGAGGCAATCAGCCCCAGCATTTT. It yields the protein CASNPSVGGNQPQHF.

The V call is TRBV29-1, the J call TRBJ1-4; no definite D call. This CDR3 is 13 amino acids long. The V and J ends lost 6 bases and 3 bases respectively, with 11 bases between them. The germline gives CDR1 SQVTM, CDR2 ANQGSEA. The CDR3 sequence is CSVVSGSNEKLFF. The CDR3 nucleotides read TGCAGCGTGGTCTCGGGGTCTAATGAAAAACTGTTTTTT.

This rearrangement joins TRBV30 to TRBJ2-7; D unresolved. Germline lookup yields CDR1 GTSNPN and CDR2 SVGIG (reference sequence). V was shortened by 0 bases and J by 3 bases, with 6 bases between the two germline ends. This CDR3 is 12 amino acids long. DNA of the CDR3: TGTGCCTGGAGTGTAGGTGACTACGAGCAGTACTTC. Amino acids: CAWSVGDYEQYF. Combining the CDR3 with reference TRBV30 and TRBJ2-7 gives the whole variable domain SQTIHQWPATLVQPVGSPLSLECTVEGTSNPNLYWYRQAAGRGLQLLFYSVGIGQISSEVPQNLSASRPQDRQFILSSKKLLLSDSGFYLCAWSVGDYEQYFGPGTRLTVT.

The chain links TRBV5-1 to TRBJ2-5; D assignment may be TRBD1 or TRBD2 (6 bases each). CDR3 length equals 16 residues. V shed 0 bases and J shed 4 bases, with 16 bases lying between them. Germline V gives CDR1 SGHRS, CDR2 YFSETQ. The CDR3 DNA reads TGCGCCAGCAGCTTGGTCGACCGGGGGCCAGGAGAGACCCAGTACTTC. Translating it yields CASSLVDRGPGETQYF.

The chain couples TRBV6-5 to TRBJ2-1, with 7 positions matching TRBD2. There are 13 residues in the CDR3. The germline gives CDR1 MNHEY, CDR2 SVGAGI. V was clipped by 7 bases and J by 10 bases; unmatched bases: 10. CDR3: CASTLAGEGEQFF. CDR3 DNA: TGTGCCAGCACCCTCGCGGGAGAGGGAGAGCAGTTCTTC.

The chain employs TRBV7-9 and TRBJ2-7, with unresolved D. Germline values: CDR1 SEHNR, CDR2 FQNEAQ (reference sequence). Between the trimmed V and J ends, which lost 8 bases and 2 bases, there was a span of 19 bases. This CDR3 region has 15 residues. The CDR3 DNA reads as TGTGCCAGCGATCAAGGGTCGGCGGCAGCCTACGAGCAGTACTTC. Its protein product is CASDQGSAAAYEQYF.

This chain joins TRBV28 and TRBJ2-3, with D perhaps given as TRBD1 or TRBD2 (5 bases each). The CDR3 is 14 amino acids. Germline V gene sequence: CDR1 MDHEN, CDR2 SYDVKM. The V end was cut by 2 bases, the J end by 4 bases, with 10 bases between. CDR3 sequence reads: CASSLMRGADTQYF. The CDR3, as DNA: TGTGCCAGCAGTTTAATGAGGGGCGCAGATACGCAGTATTTT.

The chain employs TRBV5-1 and TRBJ2-1, with 14 bases identical to TRBD2. V gave up 1 base and J gave up 6 bases; unmatched junction bases: 3. This CDR3 is built from 16 residues. Germline assignment: CDR1 SGHRS and CDR2 YFSETQ. The CDR3 DNA reads as TGCGCCAGCAGCTTGCCTGGGACTAGCGGGAGCAATGAGCAGTTCTTC. Residues: CASSLPGTSGSNEQFF.

The chain carries TRBV6-5 and TRBJ2-1; no firm D call. Per germline, CDR1 MNHEY and CDR2 SVGAGI. V was clipped by 0 bases and J by 9 bases, with 3 bases between them. The CDR3 totals 11 residues. CDR3 region: CASSYSGEQFF. CDR3 DNA sequence: TGTGCCAGCAGTTACTCGGGTGAGCAGTTCTTC.

The genes are TRBV7-3 and TRBJ2-3, with 7 bases aligning to TRBD2. The CDR3 contains 14 residues. Germline loops: CDR1 SGHTA, CDR2 FQGTGA. The J segment lost 8 bases and the V segment lost 1 base, leaving 6 bases of the junction unmatched. The CDR3 here is CASSLSGSGGTQYF. CDR3 nucleotides: TGTGCCAGCAGCTTAAGCGGGAGTGGGGGTACGCAGTATTTT.

The chain links TRBV19 to TRBJ2-3, with no clear D. Trimming took off 8 bases at V and 0 bases at J, with 6 bases between the two ends. CDR1 is LNHDA, CDR2 SQIVND, per germline (reference sequence). The CDR3 spans 12 residues. The CDR3 sequence is CASAQSTDTQYF. The CDR3 bases are TGTGCCAGTGCACAGAGCACAGATACGCAGTATTTT.

The J gene is TRBJ2-7, the V gene TRBV7-9; D is unclear. V gave up 1 base and J gave up 6 bases, with 10 bases separating them. Per the germline V gene, CDR1 is SEHNR and CDR2 is FQNEAQ (reference sequence). The CDR3 has 13 residues. The CDR3 protein is CASSLGMSVEQYF. CDR3 sequence (DNA): TGTGCCAGCAGCTTAGGTATGTCGGTCGAGCAGTACTTC.

The table lists this clone with a few counts. The genes are TRBV5-1 and TRBJ1-4; the match to TRBD1 covers 9 bases. From germline, CDR1 is SGHRS and CDR2 YFSETQ. The CDR3 loop spans 15 amino acids. Trimming took 1 base from V and 6 from J; bases not matched to a gene: 4. CDR3 residues: CASSLTQGADEKLFF. CDR3 sequence (DNA): TGCGCCAGCAGCTTGACACAGGGGGCCGATGAAAAACTGTTTTTT.

V and J are TRBV7-9 and TRBJ2-1; 8 nucleotides match TRBD2. CDR1 and CDR2 from the germline V gene are SEHNR and FQNEAQ (reference sequence). The CDR3 spans 16 residues. V trimming: 1 base; J trimming: 3 bases; junction bases outside the gene matches: 5. Written as DNA, the CDR3 is TGTGCCAGCAGCTTAGGTCCGGGACTAGTCTACAATGAGCAGTTCTTC. It codes for CASSLGPGLVYNEQFF.

Only one count was recorded for this clone. The CDR3 loop reads CASSPGTGQGTEAFF. CDR3 sequence (DNA): TGTGCCAGCTCACCAGGGACAGGGCAGGGCACTGAAGCTTTCTTT. V gene TRBV18 combines with J gene TRBJ1-1, with 9 bases that match TRBD1. Germline V gene data show CDR1 as KGHSH and CDR2 as LQKENI. The V and J ends lost 2 bases and 4 bases, in that order; junction bases with no gene match: 5. CDR3 length: 15 residues.

This chain links TRBV10-3 with TRBJ1-2, with no clear D. The CDR3 is 13 residues long. Trimming removed 0 bases at V and 8 bases at J, with 10 bases between. Germline V CDR1 and CDR2: ENHRY, SYGVKD. The CDR3 here is CAISESEGNGYTF. The CDR3 coding sequence is TGTGCCATCAGTGAGTCGGAGGGAAACGGCTACACCTTC.

This rearrangement joins TRBV6-5 to TRBJ2-5; TRBD1 agrees at 7 bases. With V trimmed by 6 bases and J by 4 bases, 5 bases remained unmatched. The CDR3 length is 13 residues. Germline loops: CDR1 MNHEY, CDR2 SVGAGI. The CDR3 here is CASRRTGGETQYF. In DNA, the CDR3 is TGTGCCAGCAGAAGGACAGGTGGAGAGACCCAGTACTTC.

The rearrangement uses TRBV7-2 and TRBJ1-5, with a tentative D call TRBD1 (5 bases). Germline-derived CDR1 and CDR2 are SGHTA and FQGNSA. V shed 6 bases and J shed 4 bases, with 16 bases lying between them. The CDR3 runs to 15 residues. The CDR3, as DNA: TGTGCCAGCAGTCTGGGACGGGCCCGGAATCAGCCCCAGCATTTT. It is translated as CASSLGRARNQPQHF.

In this sample, this clone turned up once. The chain uses TRBV5-1 and TRBJ1-1; D is uncertain. Between the trimmed V and J ends, which lost 4 bases and 4 bases, there was a span of 14 bases. The CDR3 has 14 amino acids. Per the germline V gene, CDR1 is SGHRS and CDR2 is YFSETQ. The CDR3 DNA follows: TGCGCCAGCAGCGGGAACAGCCAGTCCACTGAAGCTTTCTTT. This encodes CASSGNSQSTEAFF.

The V gene is TRBV9, the J gene TRBJ1-2, with a possible D match to TRBD1 (6 bases). Trimming removed 3 bases at V and 4 bases at J, with 16 bases between. This CDR3 has 15 residues. Germline CDR1 is SGDLS and CDR2 is YYNGEE. The CDR3 nucleotides read TGTGCCAGCAGCGAGCCTAAGGGGGGCCCCTATGGCTACACCTTC. This codes for CASSEPKGGPYGYTF.

This chain connects TRBV29-1 to TRBJ1-2; D is possibly TRBD1 (6 bases). Germline lookup yields CDR1 SQVTM and CDR2 ANQGSEA. This CDR3 has 14 residues. Trimming left V 6 bases short and J 5 bases short, with 19 bases between. CDR3 region: CSVAKGQFGYGYTF. The DNA for the CDR3 is TGCAGCGTCGCCAAAGGACAGTTCGGATATGGCTACACCTTC.

The rearrangement uses TRBV4-1 and TRBJ2-5; D might be TRBD1 or TRBD2, each matching 6 bases. The V end was cut by 1 base, the J end by 0 bases, with 18 bases between. Per the germline V gene, CDR1 is MGHRA and CDR2 is YSYEKL. CDR3 length equals 18 residues. Written as DNA, the CDR3 is TGCGCCAGCAGCCAAGGGGGTGCGGGACATAAGTACCAAGAGACCCAGTACTTC. Amino acid sequence: CASSQGGAGHKYQETQYF.

The rearrangement links TRBV7-3 to TRBJ2-1; 10 nucleotides line up with TRBD1. V shed 5 bases, J shed 7 bases, and the junction held 8 bases outside the gene matches. The germline CDR1 and CDR2 sequences are SGHTA and FQGTGA. The CDR3 runs 15 residues. Here the CDR3 reads CASSRDRGWGNEQFF. The CDR3 bases are TGTGCCAGCAGCCGGGACAGGGGATGGGGAAATGAGCAGTTCTTC.

V gene TRBV7-9 combines with J gene TRBJ1-2, with D tentatively TRBD1 (5 bases). Germline values: CDR1 SEHNR, CDR2 FQNEAQ (reference sequence). The CDR3 runs to 15 residues. The V gene lost 1 base and the J gene lost 5 bases, with 14 bases spanning the gap. CDR3 in amino acids: CASSLVGTPPYGYTF. Here the CDR3 DNA reads TGTGCCAGCAGCTTAGTAGGGACTCCTCCATATGGCTACACCTTC.